This record looks at one TCR beta chain sequence and its context. Its cognate antigen is unknown. This sample was included in a study of response to subunit inactivated influenza vaccine. TCRdb analysed the RT-PCR reads with MiXCR anew, one entry per CDR3 protein. Counted here are more than 700,000 distinct CDR3 sequences, over 20% occurring once; the ten biggest clones make up roughly 10%. Germline V lookup: CDR1 SGHRS, CDR2 YFSETQ. The CDR3 length is 18 residues. The trim removed 4 bases at V and 1 base at J, leaving 16 bases unmatched. General study points: Few new T cells, the authors suggested, are recruited by each seasonal influenza vaccination.

The chain links TRBV5-1 to TRBJ2-7, with TRBD1 matching over 8 bases. Here the sequenced sample was PBMCs from blood, taken more than 4 days after vaccination. This TCR came from a man in his fifties who received an inactivated influenza vaccine. The CDR3 reads CASSPHTAGTGFSYEQYF. For the CDR3, the DNA is TGCGCCAGCAGCCCGCATACTGCCGGGACAGGTTTTTCCTACGAGCAGTACTTC.